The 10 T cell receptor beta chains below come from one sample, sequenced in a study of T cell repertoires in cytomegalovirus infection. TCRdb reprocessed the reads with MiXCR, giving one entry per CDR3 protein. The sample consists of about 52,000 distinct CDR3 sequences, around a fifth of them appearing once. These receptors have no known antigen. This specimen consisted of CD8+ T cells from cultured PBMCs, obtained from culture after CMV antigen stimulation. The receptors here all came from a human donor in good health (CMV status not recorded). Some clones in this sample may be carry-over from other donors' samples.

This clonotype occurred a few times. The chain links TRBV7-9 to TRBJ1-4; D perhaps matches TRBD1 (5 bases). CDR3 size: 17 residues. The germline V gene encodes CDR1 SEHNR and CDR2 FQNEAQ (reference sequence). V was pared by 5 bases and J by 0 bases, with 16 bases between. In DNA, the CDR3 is TGTGCCAGCAGCCCTAAGGGACCTACAGCAACTAATGAAAAACTGTTTTTT. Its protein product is CASSPKGPTATNEKLFF.

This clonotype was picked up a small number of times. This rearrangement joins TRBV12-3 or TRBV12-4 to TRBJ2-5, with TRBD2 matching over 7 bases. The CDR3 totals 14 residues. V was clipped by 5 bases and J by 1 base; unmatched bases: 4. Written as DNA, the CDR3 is TGTGCCAGCAGTCCCTGGACTAGCCAAGAGACCCAGTACTTC. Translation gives CASSPWTSQETQYF.

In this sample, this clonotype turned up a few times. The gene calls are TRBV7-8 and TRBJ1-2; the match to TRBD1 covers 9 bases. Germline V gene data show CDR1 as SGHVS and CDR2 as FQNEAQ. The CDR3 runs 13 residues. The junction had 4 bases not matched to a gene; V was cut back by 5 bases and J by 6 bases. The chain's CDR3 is CASSKGTGNGYTF. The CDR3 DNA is TGTGCCAGCAGCAAAGGGACAGGGAATGGCTACACCTTC.

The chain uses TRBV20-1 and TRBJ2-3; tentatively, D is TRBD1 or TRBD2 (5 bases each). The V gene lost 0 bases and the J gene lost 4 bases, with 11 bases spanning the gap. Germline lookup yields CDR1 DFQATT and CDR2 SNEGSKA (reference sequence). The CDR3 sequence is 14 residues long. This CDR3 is CSARDPMGADTQYF. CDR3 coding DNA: TGCAGTGCTAGAGATCCTATGGGGGCAGATACGCAGTATTTT.

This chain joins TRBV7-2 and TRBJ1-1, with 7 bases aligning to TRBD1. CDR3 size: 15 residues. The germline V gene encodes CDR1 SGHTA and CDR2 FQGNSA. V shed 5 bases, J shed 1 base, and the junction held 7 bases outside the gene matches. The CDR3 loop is CASSPRDSWNTEAFF. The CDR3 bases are TGTGCCAGCAGCCCCCGGGACAGCTGGAACACTGAAGCTTTCTTT.

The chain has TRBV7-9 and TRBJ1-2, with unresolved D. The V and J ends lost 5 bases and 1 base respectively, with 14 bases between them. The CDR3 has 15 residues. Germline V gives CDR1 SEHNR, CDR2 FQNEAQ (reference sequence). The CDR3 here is CASSPGILHNYGYTF. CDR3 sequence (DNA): TGTGCCAGCAGCCCCGGGATCCTCCATAACTATGGCTACACCTTC.

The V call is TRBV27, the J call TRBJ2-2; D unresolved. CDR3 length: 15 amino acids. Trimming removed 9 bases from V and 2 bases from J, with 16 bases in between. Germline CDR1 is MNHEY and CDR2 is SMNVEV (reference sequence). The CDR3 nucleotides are TGTGCCAGTCATAGGGTCCCCATCAACACCGGGGAGCTGTTTTTT. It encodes CASHRVPINTGELFF.

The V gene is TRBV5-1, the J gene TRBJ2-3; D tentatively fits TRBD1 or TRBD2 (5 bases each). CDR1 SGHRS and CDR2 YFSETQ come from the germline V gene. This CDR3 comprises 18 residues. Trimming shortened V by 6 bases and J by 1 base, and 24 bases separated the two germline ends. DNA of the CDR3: TGCGCCAGCACCCTGATGGGGGAGCGGAGTCTGGGCACAGATACGCAGTATTTT. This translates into CASTLMGERSLGTDTQYF.

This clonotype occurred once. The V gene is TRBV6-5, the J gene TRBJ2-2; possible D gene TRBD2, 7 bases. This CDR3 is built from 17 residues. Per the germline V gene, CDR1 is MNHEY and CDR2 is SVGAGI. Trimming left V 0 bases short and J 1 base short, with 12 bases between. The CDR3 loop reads CASSYSGGAVNTGELFF. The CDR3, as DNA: TGTGCCAGCAGTTACTCTGGGGGGGCGGTGAACACCGGGGAGCTGTTTTTT.

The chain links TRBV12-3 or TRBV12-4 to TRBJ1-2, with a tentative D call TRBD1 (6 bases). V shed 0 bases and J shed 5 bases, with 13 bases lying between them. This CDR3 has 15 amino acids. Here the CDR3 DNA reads TGTGCCAGCAGTTTAGCGGGGGGGGCCTTGTATGGCTACACCTTC. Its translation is CASSLAGGALYGYTF.